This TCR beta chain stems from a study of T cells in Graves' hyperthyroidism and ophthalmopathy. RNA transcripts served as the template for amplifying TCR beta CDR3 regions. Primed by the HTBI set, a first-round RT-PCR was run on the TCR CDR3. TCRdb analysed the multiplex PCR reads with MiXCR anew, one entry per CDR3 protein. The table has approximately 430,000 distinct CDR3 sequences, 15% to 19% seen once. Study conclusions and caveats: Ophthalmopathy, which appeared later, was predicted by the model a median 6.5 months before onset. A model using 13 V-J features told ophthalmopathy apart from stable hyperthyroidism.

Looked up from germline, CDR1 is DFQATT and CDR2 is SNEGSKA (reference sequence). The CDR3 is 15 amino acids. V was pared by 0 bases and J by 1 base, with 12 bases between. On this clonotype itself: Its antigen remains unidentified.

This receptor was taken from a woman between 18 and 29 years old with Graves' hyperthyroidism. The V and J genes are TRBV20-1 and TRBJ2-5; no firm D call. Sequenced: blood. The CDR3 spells CSARDPGDFQETQYF. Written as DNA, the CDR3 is TGCAGTGCTAGAGATCCCGGTGACTTCCAAGAGACCCAGTACTTC.